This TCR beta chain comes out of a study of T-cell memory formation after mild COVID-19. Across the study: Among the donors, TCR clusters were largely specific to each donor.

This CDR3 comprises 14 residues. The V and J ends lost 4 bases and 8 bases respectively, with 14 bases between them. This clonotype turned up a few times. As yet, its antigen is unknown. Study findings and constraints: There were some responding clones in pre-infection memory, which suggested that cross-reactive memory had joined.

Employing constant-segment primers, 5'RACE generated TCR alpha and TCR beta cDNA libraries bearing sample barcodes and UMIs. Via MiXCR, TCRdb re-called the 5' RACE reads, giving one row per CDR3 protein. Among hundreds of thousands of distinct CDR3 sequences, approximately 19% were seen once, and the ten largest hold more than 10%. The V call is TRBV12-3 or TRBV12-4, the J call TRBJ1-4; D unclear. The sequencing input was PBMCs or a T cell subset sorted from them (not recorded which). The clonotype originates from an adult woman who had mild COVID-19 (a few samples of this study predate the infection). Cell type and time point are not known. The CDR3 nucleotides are TGTGCCAGCAGTTACGGCAGCGCGGGGGAAAAACTGTTTTTT. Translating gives CASSYGSAGEKLFF.